A selection of T cell receptor beta chains follows, all from one sample in a study of CD8+CD57+ T cells in acquired aplastic anemia. TCRdb passed the reads through MiXCR, listing each CDR3 protein once. The sample lists 150,000 to 200,000 distinct CDR3 sequences, 55% to 70% seen once, with roughly 44% in the top ten. Sequenced: sorted CD4+, CD8+, or CD8+CD57+ T cells (not recorded which) from PBMCs. The receptors were gathered from a human donor in good health. The CDR3 runs from the conserved cysteine through the conserved F or W. The order of the fields is CDR3 DNA, CDR3 protein, D gene, clone size, J gene, V gene. D genes are given only for firm matches. Clone size is not always given. Where it is, it says once, few, many or a class for expanded clones.

DNA: TGTGCCAGCAAACCAGTCCCGGACTCTGGAAACACTGAAGCTTTCTTT
CDR3: CASKPVPDSGNTEAFF
D: .
size: few
J: TRBJ1-1
V: TRBV6-1

DNA: TGCGCCAGCAGCCTTCCGGGGCCCGGGGGCGAGCAGTACTTC
CDR3: CASSLPGPGGEQYF
D: .
size: .
J: TRBJ2-7
V: TRBV5-1

DNA: TGTGCCAGCAGCTTATCTGGGGGGTGGGGGAAAGAGACCCAGTACTTC
CDR3: CASSLSGGWGKETQYF
D: .
size: .
J: TRBJ2-5
V: TRBV7-9

DNA: TGTGCCAGCAGCTTAGGAGAGGGCGACCGCTCCTACGAGCAGTACTTC
CDR3: CASSLGEGDRSYEQYF
D: .
size: many
J: TRBJ2-7
V: TRBV7-9

DNA: TGCAGTTCCACCCGGGACAGTTCACGGGAGACCCAGTACTTC
CDR3: CSSTRDSSRETQYF
D: TRBD1
size: .
J: TRBJ2-5
V: TRBV20-1

DNA: TGCAGTGCTAGTATGGGACGTAACAATGAGCAGTTCTTC
CDR3: CSASMGRNNEQFF
D: .
size: many
J: TRBJ2-1
V: TRBV20-1

DNA: TGCAGCGTCGCTTTCTACGAGAATTCACCCCTCCACTTT
CDR3: CSVAFYENSPLHF
D: .
size: .
J: TRBJ1-6
V: TRBV29-1

DNA: TGTGCCAGTAGTAACCGGGTCCACACGCAGCCCCAGCATTTT
CDR3: CASSNRVHTQPQHF
D: .
size: .
J: TRBJ1-5
V: TRBV19

DNA: TGTGCCACCACGGGAGGGGACCGGCAGAGGAATGAGCAGTTCTTC
CDR3: CATTGGDRQRNEQFF
D: TRBD2
size: .
J: TRBJ2-1
V: TRBV24-1

DNA: TGTGCCAGCAGCTTAAAGGGCAGGTCCTACGAGCAGTACTTC
CDR3: CASSLKGRSYEQYF
D: .
size: .
J: TRBJ2-7
V: TRBV5-6

DNA: TGTGCCAGCAGGACCCCGGCAGGGGAGCTGTTTTTT
CDR3: CASRTPAGELFF
D: .
size: many
J: TRBJ2-2
V: TRBV6-1

DNA: TGTGCCAGCAGCTTGTCGAAAAACAGGGGGCATGACACTGAAGCTTTCTTT
CDR3: CASSLSKNRGHDTEAFF
D: TRBD1
size: once
J: TRBJ1-1
V: TRBV7-3

DNA: TGCAGTGCTACCTCGGGGGAGACAGGGAAAGAGACCCAGTACTTC
CDR3: CSATSGETGKETQYF
D: .
size: .
J: TRBJ2-5
V: TRBV20-1